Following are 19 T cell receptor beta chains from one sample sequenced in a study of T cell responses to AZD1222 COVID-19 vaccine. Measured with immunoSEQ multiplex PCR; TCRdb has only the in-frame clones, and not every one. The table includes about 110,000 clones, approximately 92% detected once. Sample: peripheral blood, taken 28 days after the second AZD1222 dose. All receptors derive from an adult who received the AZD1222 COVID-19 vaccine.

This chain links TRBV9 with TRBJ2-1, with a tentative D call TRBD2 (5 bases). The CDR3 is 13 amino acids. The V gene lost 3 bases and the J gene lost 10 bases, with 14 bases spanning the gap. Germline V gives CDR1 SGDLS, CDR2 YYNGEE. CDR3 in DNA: TGTGCCAGCAGCGGAGGGCCTTATCGCGAGCAGTTCTTC. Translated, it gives CASSGGPYREQFF.

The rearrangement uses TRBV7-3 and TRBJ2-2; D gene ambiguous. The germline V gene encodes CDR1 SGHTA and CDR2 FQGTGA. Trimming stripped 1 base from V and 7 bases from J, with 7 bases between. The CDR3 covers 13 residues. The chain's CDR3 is CASSLSVVGELFF. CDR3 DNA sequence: TGTGCCAGCAGCTTAAGTGTCGTCGGGGAGCTGTTTTTT. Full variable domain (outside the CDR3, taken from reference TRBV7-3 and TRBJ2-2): GAGVSQTPSNKVTEKGKYVELRCDPISGHTALYWYRQSLGQGPEFLIYFQGTGAADDSGLPNDRFFAVRPEGSVSTLKIQRTERGDSAVYLCASSLSVVGELFFGEGSRLTVL.

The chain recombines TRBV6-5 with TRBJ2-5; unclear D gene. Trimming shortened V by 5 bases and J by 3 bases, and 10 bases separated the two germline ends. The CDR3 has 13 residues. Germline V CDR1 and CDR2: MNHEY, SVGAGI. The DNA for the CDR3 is TGTGCCAGCAGTCCCCCGGGCGAAGAGACCCAGTACTTC. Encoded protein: CASSPPGEETQYF.

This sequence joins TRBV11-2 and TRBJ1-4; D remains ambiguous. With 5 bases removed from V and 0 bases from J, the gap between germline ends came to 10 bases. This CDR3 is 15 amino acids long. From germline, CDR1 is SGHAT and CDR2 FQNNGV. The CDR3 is CASSARGATNEKLFF. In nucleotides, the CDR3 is TGTGCCAGCAGCGCCCGGGGAGCAACTAATGAAAAACTGTTTTTT.

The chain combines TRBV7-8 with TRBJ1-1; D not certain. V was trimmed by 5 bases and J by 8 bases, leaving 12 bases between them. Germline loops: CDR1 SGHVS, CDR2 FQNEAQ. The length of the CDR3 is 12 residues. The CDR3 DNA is TGTGCCAGCAGCCACGTTTCCTGGGAAGCTTTCTTT. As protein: CASSHVSWEAFF.

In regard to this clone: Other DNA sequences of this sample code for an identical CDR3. The CDR3 loop is CASSYERVYEQYF. The CDR3 DNA follows: TGTGCCAGCAGTTACGAAAGGGTCTACGAGCAGTACTTC. The chain joins TRBV6-2 or TRBV6-3 to TRBJ2-7; no firm D call. The germline V and J ends were trimmed by 2 bases and 3 bases, with 8 bases remaining between them. The CDR3 runs 13 residues. Germline V lookup: CDR1 MNHEY, CDR2 SVGEGT.

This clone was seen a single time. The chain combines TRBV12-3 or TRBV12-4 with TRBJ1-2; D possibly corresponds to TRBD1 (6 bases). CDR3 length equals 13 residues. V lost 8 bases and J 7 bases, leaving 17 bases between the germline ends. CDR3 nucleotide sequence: TGTGCCAGCGCGAGCCAACAGGGAGGTGGCTACACCTTC. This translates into CASASQQGGGYTF.

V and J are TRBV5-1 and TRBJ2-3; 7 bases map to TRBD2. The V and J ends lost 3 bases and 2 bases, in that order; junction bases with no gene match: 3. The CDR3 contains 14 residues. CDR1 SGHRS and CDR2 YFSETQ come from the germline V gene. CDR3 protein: CASSWAGVTDTQYF. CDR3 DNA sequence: TGCGCCAGCAGCTGGGCGGGGGTCACAGATACGCAGTATTTT. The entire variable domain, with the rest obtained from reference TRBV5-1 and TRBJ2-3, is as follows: KAGVTQTPRYLIKTRGQQVTLSCSPISGHRSVSWYQQTPGQGLQFLFEYFSETQRNKGNFPGRFSGRQFSNSRSEMNVSTLELGDSALYLCASSWAGVTDTQYFGPGTRLTVL.

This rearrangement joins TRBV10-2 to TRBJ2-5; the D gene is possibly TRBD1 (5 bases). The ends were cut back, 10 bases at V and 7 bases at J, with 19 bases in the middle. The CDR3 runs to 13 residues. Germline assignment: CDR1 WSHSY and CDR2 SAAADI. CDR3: CATLGVVSGTQYF. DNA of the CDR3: TGCGCCACCCTAGGGGTGGTATCCGGGACCCAGTACTTC.

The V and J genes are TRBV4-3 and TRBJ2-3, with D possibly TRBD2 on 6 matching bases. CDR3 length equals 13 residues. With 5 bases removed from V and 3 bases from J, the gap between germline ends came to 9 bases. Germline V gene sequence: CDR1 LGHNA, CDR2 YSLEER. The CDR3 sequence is CASSAGLTDTQYF. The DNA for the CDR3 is TGCGCCAGCAGCGCGGGGTTGACAGATACGCAGTATTTT.

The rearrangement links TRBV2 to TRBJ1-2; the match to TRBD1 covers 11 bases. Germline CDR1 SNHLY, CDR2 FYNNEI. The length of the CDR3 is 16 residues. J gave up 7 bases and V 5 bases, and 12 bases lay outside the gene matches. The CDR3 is CASSPGQGAKGPGYTF. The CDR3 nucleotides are TGTGCCAGCAGTCCCGGACAGGGGGCGAAAGGACCTGGCTACACCTTC.

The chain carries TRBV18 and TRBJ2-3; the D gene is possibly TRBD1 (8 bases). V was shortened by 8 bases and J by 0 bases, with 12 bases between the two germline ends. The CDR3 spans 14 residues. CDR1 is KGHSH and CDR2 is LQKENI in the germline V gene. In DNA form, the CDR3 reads TGTGCCAGCGAACAGGGGGGGAGCACAGATACGCAGTATTTT. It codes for CASEQGGSTDTQYF.

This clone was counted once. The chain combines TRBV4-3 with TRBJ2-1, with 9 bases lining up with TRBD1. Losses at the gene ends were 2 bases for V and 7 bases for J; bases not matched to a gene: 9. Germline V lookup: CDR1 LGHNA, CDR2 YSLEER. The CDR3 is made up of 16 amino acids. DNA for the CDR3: TGCGCCAGCAGCCAACCGACAGGGGGAATGGGAAATGAGCAGTTCTTC. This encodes CASSQPTGGMGNEQFF.

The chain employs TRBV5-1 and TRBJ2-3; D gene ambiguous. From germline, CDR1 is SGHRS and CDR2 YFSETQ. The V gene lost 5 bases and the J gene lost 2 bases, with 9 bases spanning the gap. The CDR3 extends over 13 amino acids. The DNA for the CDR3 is TGCGCCAGCAGTGTTGCGACCACAGATACGCAGTATTTT. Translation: CASSVATTDTQYF.

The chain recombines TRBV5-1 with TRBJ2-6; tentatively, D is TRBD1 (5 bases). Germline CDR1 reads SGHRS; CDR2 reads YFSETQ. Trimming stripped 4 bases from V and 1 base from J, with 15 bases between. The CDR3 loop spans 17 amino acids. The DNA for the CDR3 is TGCGCCAGCAGCCCGAGCCCAAAGGGGTCTGGGGCCAACGTCCTGACTTTC. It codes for CASSPSPKGSGANVLTF.

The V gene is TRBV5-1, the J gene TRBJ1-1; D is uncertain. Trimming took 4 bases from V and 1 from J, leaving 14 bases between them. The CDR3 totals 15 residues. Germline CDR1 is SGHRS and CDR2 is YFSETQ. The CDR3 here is CASSQGTRGNTEAFF. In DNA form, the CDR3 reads TGCGCCAGCAGCCAAGGCACCCGGGGGAACACTGAAGCTTTCTTT.

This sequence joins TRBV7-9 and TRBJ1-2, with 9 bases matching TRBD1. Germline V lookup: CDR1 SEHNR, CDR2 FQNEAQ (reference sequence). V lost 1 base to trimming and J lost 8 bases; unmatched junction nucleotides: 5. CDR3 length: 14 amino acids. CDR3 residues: CASSLVQGAAGYTF. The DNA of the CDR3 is TGTGCCAGCAGCTTAGTACAGGGGGCCGCGGGCTACACCTTC. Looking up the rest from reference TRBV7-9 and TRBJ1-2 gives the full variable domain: DTGVSQNPRHKITKRGQNVTFRCDPISEHNRLYWYRQTLGQGPEFLTYFQNEAQLEKSRLLSDRFSAERPKGSFSTLEIQRTEQGDSAMYLCASSLVQGAAGYTFGSGTRLTVV.

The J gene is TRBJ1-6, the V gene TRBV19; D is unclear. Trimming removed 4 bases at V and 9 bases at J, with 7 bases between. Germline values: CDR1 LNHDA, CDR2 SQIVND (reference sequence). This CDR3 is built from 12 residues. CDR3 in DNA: TGTGCCAGTAGTACCGGAGGTTCACCCCTCCACTTT. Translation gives CASSTGGSPLHF.

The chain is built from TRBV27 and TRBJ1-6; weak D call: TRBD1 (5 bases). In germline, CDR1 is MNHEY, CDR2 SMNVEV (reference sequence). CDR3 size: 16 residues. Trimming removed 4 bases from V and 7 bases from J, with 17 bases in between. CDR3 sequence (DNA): TGTGCCAGCAGTTCCTACCTGGCGGGGGTCAATTCACCCCTCCACTTT. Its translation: CASSSYLAGVNSPLHF.